The present TCR beta chain was sequenced within a study of brain metastases from non-small cell lung cancer. This clone was counted between two and nine times. Unmatched junction bases numbered 11, after V lost 0 bases and J lost 9 bases. The germline V gene has CDR1 SGDLS and CDR2 YYNGEE. The CDR3 covers 17 residues. Here immunoSEQ multiplex PCR was the method, and the copy in TCRdb shows in-frame clones only, minus some. The sample lists roughly 8,300 clones, 85% seen once, with around 4.4% in the top ten. Sequencing was carried out using primary lung tumor tissue. This TCR derives from a donor aged 40 or older with non-small cell lung cancer. The gene calls are TRBV9 and TRBJ2-2, with 10 bases matching TRBD2. The CDR3, as DNA: TGTGCCAGCAGCGTAGGTCTAGCGGGGGCCCCAGCGTGGGAGCTGTTTTTT. This sequence encodes CASSVGLAGAPAWELFF.